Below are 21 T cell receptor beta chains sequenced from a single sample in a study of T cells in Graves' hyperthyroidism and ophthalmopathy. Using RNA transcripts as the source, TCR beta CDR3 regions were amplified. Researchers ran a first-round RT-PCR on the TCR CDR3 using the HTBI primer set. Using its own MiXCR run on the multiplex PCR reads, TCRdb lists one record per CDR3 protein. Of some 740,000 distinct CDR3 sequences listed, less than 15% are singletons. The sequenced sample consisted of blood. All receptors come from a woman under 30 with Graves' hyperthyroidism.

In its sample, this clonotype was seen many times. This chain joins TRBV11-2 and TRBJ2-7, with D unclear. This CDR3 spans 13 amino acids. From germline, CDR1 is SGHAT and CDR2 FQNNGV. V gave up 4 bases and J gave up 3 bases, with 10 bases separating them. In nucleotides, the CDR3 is TGTGCCAGCAGCTCTGGACGGAACTACGAGCAGTACTTC. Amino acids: CASSSGRNYEQYF.

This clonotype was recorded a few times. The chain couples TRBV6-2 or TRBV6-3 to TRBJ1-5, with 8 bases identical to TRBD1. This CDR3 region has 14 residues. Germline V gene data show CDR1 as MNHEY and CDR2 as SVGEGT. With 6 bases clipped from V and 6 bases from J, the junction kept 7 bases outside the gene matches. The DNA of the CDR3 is TGTGCCAGCAGCCATCAGGGGGCCGGTCAGCCCCAGCATTTT. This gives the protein CASSHQGAGQPQHF.

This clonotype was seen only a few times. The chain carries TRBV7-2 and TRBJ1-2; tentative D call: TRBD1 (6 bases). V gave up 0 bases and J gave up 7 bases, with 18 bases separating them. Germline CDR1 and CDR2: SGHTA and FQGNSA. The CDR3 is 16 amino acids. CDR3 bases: TGTGCCAGCAGCTTAGCCGGGGGCGGGGGGGCCCTTGGCTACACCTTC. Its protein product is CASSLAGGGGALGYTF.

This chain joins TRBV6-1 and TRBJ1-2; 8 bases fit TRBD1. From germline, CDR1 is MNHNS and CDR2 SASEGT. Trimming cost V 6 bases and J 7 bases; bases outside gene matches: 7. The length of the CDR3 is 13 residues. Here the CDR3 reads CASRDPGQGGYTF. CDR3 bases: TGTGCCAGCAGGGACCCAGGACAGGGTGGCTACACCTTC.

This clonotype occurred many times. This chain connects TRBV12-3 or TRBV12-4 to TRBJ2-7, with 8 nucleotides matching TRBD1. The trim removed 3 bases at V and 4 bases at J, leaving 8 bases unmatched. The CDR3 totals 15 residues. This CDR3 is CASSFTRGRAYEQYF. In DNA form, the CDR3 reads TGTGCCAGCAGTTTTACCAGGGGGCGCGCATACGAGCAGTACTTC.

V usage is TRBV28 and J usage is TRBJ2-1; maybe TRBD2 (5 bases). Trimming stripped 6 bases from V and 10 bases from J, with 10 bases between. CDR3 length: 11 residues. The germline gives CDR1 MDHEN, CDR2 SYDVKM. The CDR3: CASRDYREQFF. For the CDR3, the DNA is TGTGCCAGCAGAGACTACAGAGAGCAGTTCTTC.

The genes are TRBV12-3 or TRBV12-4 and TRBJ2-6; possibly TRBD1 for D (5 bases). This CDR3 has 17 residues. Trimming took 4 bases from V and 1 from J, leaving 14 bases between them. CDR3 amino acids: CASSSHPGLSGANVLTF. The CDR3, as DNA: TGTGCCAGCAGTTCCCACCCAGGGTTGTCTGGGGCCAACGTCCTGACTTTC.

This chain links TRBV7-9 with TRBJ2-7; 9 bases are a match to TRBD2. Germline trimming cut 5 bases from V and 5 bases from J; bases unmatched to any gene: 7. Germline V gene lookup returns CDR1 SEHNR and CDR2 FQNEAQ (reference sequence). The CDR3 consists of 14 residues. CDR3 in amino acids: CASSRAGGAHEQYF. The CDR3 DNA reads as TGTGCCAGCAGCCGGGCGGGGGGGGCCCACGAGCAGTACTTC.

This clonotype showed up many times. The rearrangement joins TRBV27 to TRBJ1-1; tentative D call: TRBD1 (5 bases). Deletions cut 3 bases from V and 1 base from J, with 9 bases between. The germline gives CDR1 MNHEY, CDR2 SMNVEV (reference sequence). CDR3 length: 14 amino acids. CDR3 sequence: CASSFGGSNTEAFF. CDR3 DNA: TGTGCCAGCAGTTTTGGGGGATCGAACACTGAAGCTTTCTTT.

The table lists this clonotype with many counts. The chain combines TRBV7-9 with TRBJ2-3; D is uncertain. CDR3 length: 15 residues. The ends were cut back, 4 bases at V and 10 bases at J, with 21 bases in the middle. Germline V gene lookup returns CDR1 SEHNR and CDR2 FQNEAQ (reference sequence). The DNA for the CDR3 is TGTGCCAGCAGCTCCACGGTCGGACCGCACGGAGCGCAGTATTTT. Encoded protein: CASSSTVGPHGAQYF.

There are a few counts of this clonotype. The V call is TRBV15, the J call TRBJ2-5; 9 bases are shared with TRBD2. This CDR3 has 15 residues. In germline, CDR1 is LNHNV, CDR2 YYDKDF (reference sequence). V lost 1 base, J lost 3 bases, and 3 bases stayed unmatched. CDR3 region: CATSRVPSGKETQYF. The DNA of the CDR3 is TGTGCCACCAGCAGAGTGCCTAGCGGGAAAGAGACCCAGTACTTC.

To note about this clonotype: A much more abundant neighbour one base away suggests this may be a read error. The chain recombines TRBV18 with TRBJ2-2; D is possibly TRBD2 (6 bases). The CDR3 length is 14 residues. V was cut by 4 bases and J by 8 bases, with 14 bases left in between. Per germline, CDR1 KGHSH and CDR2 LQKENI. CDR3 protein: CASSHGTSKGELFF. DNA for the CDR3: TGTGCCAGCTCACACGGAACTAGCAAAGGGGAGCTGTTTTTT.

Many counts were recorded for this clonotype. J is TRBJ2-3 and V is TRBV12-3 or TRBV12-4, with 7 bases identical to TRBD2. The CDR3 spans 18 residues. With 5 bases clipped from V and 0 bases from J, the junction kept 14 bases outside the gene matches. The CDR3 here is CASSPTLWPSGSTDTQYF. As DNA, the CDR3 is TGTGCCAGCAGTCCTACCCTCTGGCCTAGCGGAAGCACAGATACGCAGTATTTT.

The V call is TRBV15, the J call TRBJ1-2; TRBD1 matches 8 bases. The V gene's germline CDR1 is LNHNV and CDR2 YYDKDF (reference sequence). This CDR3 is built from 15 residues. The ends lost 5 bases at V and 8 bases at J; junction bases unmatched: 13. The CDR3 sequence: CATSVRTGTLDGYTF. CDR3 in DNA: TGTGCCACCAGCGTACGGACAGGGACTCTCGACGGCTACACCTTC.

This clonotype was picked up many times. This CDR3 reads CSALPLVEREDYEQYF. The CDR3 DNA follows: TGCAGTGCTTTGCCATTAGTGGAGCGGGAAGATTACGAGCAGTACTTC. This chain uses TRBV20-1 with TRBJ2-7; TRBD2 aligns across 7 bases. J gave up 4 bases and V 5 bases, and 17 bases lay outside the gene matches. There are 16 residues in the CDR3. Germline values: CDR1 DFQATT, CDR2 SNEGSKA (reference sequence).

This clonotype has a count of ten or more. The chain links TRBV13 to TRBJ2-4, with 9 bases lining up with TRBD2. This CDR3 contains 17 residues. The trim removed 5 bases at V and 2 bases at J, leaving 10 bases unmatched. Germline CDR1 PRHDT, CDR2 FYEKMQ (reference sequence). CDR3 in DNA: TGTGCCAGCAGCCCACCTGAGCGGGAGGTATCCAAAAACATTCAGTACTTC. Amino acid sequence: CASSPPEREVSKNIQYF.

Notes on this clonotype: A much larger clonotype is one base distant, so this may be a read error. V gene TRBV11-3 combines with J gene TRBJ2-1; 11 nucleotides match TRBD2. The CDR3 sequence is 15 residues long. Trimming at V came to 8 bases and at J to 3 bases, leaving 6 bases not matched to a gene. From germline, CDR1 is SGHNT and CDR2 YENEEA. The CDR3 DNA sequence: TGTGCCAGCGGCCGGGGACTAGCGGACTACAATGAGCAGTTCTTC. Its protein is CASGRGLADYNEQFF. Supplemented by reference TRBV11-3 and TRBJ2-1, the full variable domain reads EAGVVQSPRYKIIEKKQPVAFWCNPISGHNTLYWYLQNLGQGPELLIRYENEEAVDDSQLPKDRFSAERLKGVDSTLKIQPAELGDSAVYLCASGRGLADYNEQFFGPGTRLTVL.

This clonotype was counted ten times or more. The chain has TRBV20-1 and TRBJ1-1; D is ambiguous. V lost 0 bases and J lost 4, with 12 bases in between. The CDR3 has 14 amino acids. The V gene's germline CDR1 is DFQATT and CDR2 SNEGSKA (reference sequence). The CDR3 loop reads CSARESGPFTEAFF. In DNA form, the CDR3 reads TGCAGTGCTAGAGAGTCCGGCCCATTCACTGAAGCTTTCTTT.

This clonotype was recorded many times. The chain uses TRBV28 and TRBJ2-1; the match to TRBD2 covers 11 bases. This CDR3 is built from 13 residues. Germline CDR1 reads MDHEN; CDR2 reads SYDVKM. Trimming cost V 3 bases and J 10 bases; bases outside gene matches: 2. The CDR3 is CASSFSGRGEQFF. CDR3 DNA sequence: TGTGCCAGCAGTTTTAGCGGGAGGGGGGAGCAGTTCTTC.

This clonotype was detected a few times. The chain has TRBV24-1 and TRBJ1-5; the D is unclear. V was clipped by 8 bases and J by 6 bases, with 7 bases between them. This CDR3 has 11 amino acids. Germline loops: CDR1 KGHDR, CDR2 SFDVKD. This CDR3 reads CATMGIQPQHF. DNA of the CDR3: TGTGCCACCATGGGGATTCAGCCCCAGCATTTT.

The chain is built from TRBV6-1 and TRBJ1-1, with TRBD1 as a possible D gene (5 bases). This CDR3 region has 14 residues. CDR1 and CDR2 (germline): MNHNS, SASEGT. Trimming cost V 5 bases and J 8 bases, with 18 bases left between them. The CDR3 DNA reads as TGTGCCAGCAGTTCCAATGGGGCTTTTGAGGAAGCTTTCTTT. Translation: CASSSNGAFEEAFF.